Detailed here is one TCR beta chain. The source of the sample is a study of blood T cell repertoires in COVID-19. Study-wide context: Acute and convalescent COVID-19 samples came from the United States, Italy and Spain. In each case, the material was cDNA or gDNA derived from T cells, B-cell-depleted T cells, or PBMCs.

Germline lookup yields CDR1 LGHDT and CDR2 YNNKEL (reference sequence). The CDR3 runs to 13 residues. Trimming took off 1 base at V and 5 bases at J, with 9 bases between the two ends. Measured with immunoSEQ multiplex PCR; TCRdb has only the in-frame clones, and not every one. Found here are about 150,000 clones, approximately 84% of them singletons; the top ten hold around 14%. The clonotype originates from a man aged 18 to 30 with active or convalescent COVID-19. This chain connects TRBV3-1 (or the pseudogene TRBV3-2) to TRBJ2-7; D unclear. Sequencing was carried out using peripheral blood. CDR3 DNA: TGTGCCAGCAGCCAAGTGCCTAGTCACGAGCAGTACTTC. Translated, it gives CASSQVPSHEQYF.